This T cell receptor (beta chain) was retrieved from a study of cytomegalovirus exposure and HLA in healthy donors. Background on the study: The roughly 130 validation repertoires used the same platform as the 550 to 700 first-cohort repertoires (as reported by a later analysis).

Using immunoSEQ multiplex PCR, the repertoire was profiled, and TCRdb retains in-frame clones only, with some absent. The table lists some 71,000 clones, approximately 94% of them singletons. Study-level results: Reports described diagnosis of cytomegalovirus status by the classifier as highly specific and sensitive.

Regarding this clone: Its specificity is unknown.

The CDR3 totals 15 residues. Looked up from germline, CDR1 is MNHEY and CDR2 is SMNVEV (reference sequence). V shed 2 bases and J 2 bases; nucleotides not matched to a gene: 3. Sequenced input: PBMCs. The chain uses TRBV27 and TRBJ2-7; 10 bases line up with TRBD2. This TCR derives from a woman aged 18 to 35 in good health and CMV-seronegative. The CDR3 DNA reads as TGTGCCAGCAGTTTAAGACTAGCGGGCCCCTACGAGCAGTACTTC. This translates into CASSLRLAGPYEQYF.